A single sample is the source of the 14 T cell receptor beta chains below, sequenced in a study of long-term antiretroviral therapy in people with HIV (dated by TCRdb to 2022 to 2024). Sequencing of the TRB variable region was done with the immunoSEQ hsTCRB v3.0 assay at survey level resolution. Held by TCRdb, this immuneACCESS table contains in-frame sequences only and omits some clones. Under half of the omission traces to an unresolved V gene where checked; the cause of the rest is unknown. This sample gives 20,000 to 25,000 clones in total; 90% to 95% of them show up just once. The top ten constitute around 7.8% of the sample. The sample here was unsorted PBMCs, taken 4.4 years after starting antiretroviral therapy. The receptors stem from a woman aged 50 to 65 with HIV.

The chain carries TRBV7-2 and TRBJ2-5; 7 nucleotides agree with TRBD2. V shed 5 bases and J 5 bases; nucleotides not matched to a gene: 8. The germline V gene encodes CDR1 SGHTA and CDR2 FQGNSA. The CDR3 has 14 residues. For the CDR3, the DNA is TGTGCCAGCAGCGCGGGACTATTTGCCGAGACCCAGTACTTC. It codes for CASSAGLFAETQYF. The variable domain in full, completed from reference TRBV7-2 and TRBJ2-5, reads GAGVSQSPSNKVTEKGKDVELRCDPISGHTALYWYRQSLGQGLEFLIYFQGNSAPDKSGLPSDRFSAERTGGSVSTLTIQRTQQEDSAVYLCASSAGLFAETQYFGPGTRLLVL.

The gene calls are TRBV7-6 and TRBJ1-5, with D tentatively TRBD1 (5 bases). Trimming pared 3 bases from V and 3 bases from J, leaving 12 bases between. CDR3 size: 15 residues. The germline gives CDR1 SGHVS, CDR2 FNYEAQ. As DNA, the CDR3 is TGTGCCAGCAGCTTGAGTGGGGGATCCAATCAGCCCCAGCATTTT. Its protein product is CASSLSGGSNQPQHF.

This chain uses TRBV18 with TRBJ1-2, with a weak D call TRBD1 (5 bases). The CDR3 is made up of 17 amino acids. Trimming removed 0 bases from V and 0 bases from J, with 14 bases in between. Looked up from germline, CDR1 is KGHSH and CDR2 is LQKENI. The CDR3 nucleotides read TGTGCCAGCTCACCACCGTCCACAGGTATCGCTAACTATGGCTACACCTTC. Protein product: CASSPPSTGIANYGYTF.

V gene TRBV4-2 combines with J gene TRBJ2-7; 9 nucleotides line up with TRBD2. Trimming took 0 bases from V and 6 from J; bases not matched to a gene: 6. This CDR3 contains 15 residues. CDR1 LGHNA and CDR2 YNFKEQ come from the germline V gene. Written as DNA, the CDR3 is TGTGCCAGCAGCCAAGATGTTAGCGGGGGATCCGAGCAGTACTTC. Protein: CASSQDVSGGSEQYF.

This clone has only one observation. V gene TRBV2 combines with J gene TRBJ1-1, with D hard to call. Trimming cost V 4 bases and J 1 base, with 7 bases left between them. The germline gives CDR1 SNHLY, CDR2 FYNNEI. This CDR3 comprises 13 residues. The CDR3 DNA reads TGTGCCAGCAGTGTCGACGGGAACACTGAAGCTTTCTTT. It codes for CASSVDGNTEAFF.

This chain links TRBV27 with TRBJ1-4; 9 bases align to TRBD1. V shed 5 bases and J 3 bases; nucleotides not matched to a gene: 4. The germline gives CDR1 MNHEY, CDR2 SMNVEV (reference sequence). The CDR3 consists of 15 residues. The CDR3 sequence: CASSPWTGANEKLFF. The CDR3 nucleotides read TGTGCCAGCAGTCCGTGGACAGGGGCTAATGAAAAACTGTTTTTT.

This rearrangement joins TRBV19 to TRBJ2-2; D possibly corresponds to TRBD1 (5 bases). The germline gives CDR1 LNHDA, CDR2 SQIVND (reference sequence). This CDR3 has 16 residues. With 3 bases removed from V and 0 bases from J, the gap between germline ends came to 11 bases. CDR3 in amino acids: CASSISGIPNTGELFF. CDR3 DNA sequence: TGTGCCAGTAGTATTTCAGGGATCCCGAACACCGGGGAGCTGTTTTTT.

V gene TRBV5-1 combines with J gene TRBJ2-5, with TRBD2 identical over 15 bases. The germline gives CDR1 SGHRS, CDR2 YFSETQ. The V and J ends lost 3 bases and 2 bases, in that order; junction bases with no gene match: 5. The length of the CDR3 is 17 residues. In DNA, the CDR3 is TGCGCCAGCAGCTCAGGACTAGCGGGGGGGCTACAAGAGACCCAGTACTTC. Translating gives CASSSGLAGGLQETQYF.

This rearrangement joins TRBV19 to TRBJ2-5, with 8 positions matching TRBD1. Germline CDR1 is LNHDA and CDR2 is SQIVND (reference sequence). Trimming at V came to 8 bases and at J to 1 base, leaving 6 bases not matched to a gene. The CDR3 totals 14 residues. Written as DNA, the CDR3 is TGTGCCAGTGGTCGGACAGGGTCCCAAGAGACCCAGTACTTC. Protein sequence: CASGRTGSQETQYF. Drawing the rest from reference TRBV19 and TRBJ2-5, the complete variable domain is DGGITQSPKYLFRKEGQNVTLSCEQNLNHDAMYWYRQDPGQGLRLIYYSQIVNDFQKGDIAEGYSVSREKKESFPLTVTSAQKNPTAFYLCASGRTGSQETQYFGPGTRLLVL.

V usage is TRBV4-1 and J usage is TRBJ2-2; D unresolved. Trimming shortened V by 1 base and J by 1 base, and 7 bases separated the two germline ends. CDR3 length: 15 amino acids. Per the germline V gene, CDR1 is MGHRA and CDR2 is YSYEKL. CDR3 loop: CASSQGWGNTGELFF. CDR3 bases: TGCGCCAGCAGCCAAGGGTGGGGGAACACCGGGGAGCTGTTTTTT.

The chain links TRBV29-1 to TRBJ2-3; D not certain. Germline V gene sequence: CDR1 SQVTM, CDR2 ANQGSEA. The CDR3 is 11 residues long. The V end was cut by 5 bases, the J end by 1 base, with 4 bases between. The CDR3: CSVSRTDTQYF. In nucleotides, the CDR3 is TGCAGCGTTTCACGCACAGATACGCAGTATTTT.

Only a few counts were recorded for this clone. The chain carries TRBV2 and TRBJ2-3; D might be TRBD2 (5 bases). CDR1 and CDR2 from the germline V gene are SNHLY and FYNNEI. V gave up 7 bases and J gave up 4 bases, with 12 bases separating them. The CDR3 totals 13 residues. This chain's CDR3 is CASTEARADTQYF. The CDR3 coding sequence is TGTGCCAGCACAGAGGCGCGGGCAGATACGCAGTATTTT.

This rearrangement joins TRBV5-4 to TRBJ1-2; D remains unclear. The CDR3 sequence is 13 residues long. Trimming took off 5 bases at V and 6 bases at J, with 14 bases between the two ends. Germline V CDR1 and CDR2: SGHNT, YYREEE (reference sequence). CDR3 sequence (DNA): TGTGCCAGCAGTTTTGAGTACGGGGATGGCTACACCTTC. It codes for CASSFEYGDGYTF.

In this sample, this clone turned up a few times. The gene calls are TRBV6-5 and TRBJ1-2; 8 bases line up with TRBD1. CDR3 size: 14 residues. Germline V gives CDR1 MNHEY, CDR2 SVGAGI. V shed 5 bases, J shed 8 bases, and the junction held 10 bases outside the gene matches. As DNA, the CDR3 is TGTGCCAGCAGTGAAAGGGACAGGCCTGAGGGCTACACCTTC. This encodes CASSERDRPEGYTF.